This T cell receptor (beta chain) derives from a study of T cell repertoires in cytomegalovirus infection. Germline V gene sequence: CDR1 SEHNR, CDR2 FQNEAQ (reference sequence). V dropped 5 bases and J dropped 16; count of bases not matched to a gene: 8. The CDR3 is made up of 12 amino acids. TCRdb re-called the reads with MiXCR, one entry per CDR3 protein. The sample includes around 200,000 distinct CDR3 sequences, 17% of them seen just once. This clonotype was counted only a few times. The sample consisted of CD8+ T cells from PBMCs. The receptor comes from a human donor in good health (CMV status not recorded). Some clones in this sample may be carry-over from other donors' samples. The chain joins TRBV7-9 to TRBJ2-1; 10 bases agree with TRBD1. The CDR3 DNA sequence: TGTGCCAGCAGCCCGGACAGGGGGGAGGATTTCTTC. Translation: CASSPDRGEDFF.